This paragraph reports one TCR beta chain. Its antigen has not been determined. One base away there is no much larger clone; base qualities are not given. TCRbeta CDR3 regions were amplified from genomic DNA using the immunoSEQ Assay, a bias-controlled multiplex PCR. Regarding the original processing steps: Nucleated cell counts per sample were estimated from amplification of reference gene primers within the assay. Sequence reads were collapsed and filtered to measure the absolute abundance of every unique TCRbeta CDR3 rearrangement. For each sample, productive Simpson clonality was calculated by taking the square root of Simpson's diversity index across productive rearrangements. TCRdb took over this immuneACCESS table, retaining in-frame rearrangements with V and J assigned. Such tables are incomplete; in checked studies, under half of the missing clones stem from an unresolved V gene, and the remainder is unexplained. V and J calls and clone size are given by that table; D and trimming were obtained from the DNA. In this sample the table shows fewer than 250,000 clones, 70% to 90% of which occur a single time. The top ten hold approximately 8.6% of the sample.

Enrolling through a virtual design, the prospective study's participants ranged in age from roughly 18 to 90 years and lived across some 23 United States geographic areas. In the prospective study, cohorts were assigned on the basis of participant-reported clinical history obtained from a screening survey and a study questionnaire. In the prospective study, whole blood, serum and a nasopharyngeal or oropharyngeal swab were collected from each participant by mobile phlebotomists. Additional blood draws and questionnaires over an approximately 2-month period could optionally be provided by prospective study participants. Before DNA extraction, blood samples from the prospective study were shipped at room temperature or frozen. The source of the sample is a study of blood T cell repertoires in COVID-19 (dated by TCRdb to the early 2020s). Describing the broader study: Samples covering the acute and convalescent phases of COVID-19 were provided by collaborators in the United States, Italy and Spain. The prospective study material was composed of cDNA or gDNA derived from T cells, B-cell-depleted T cells, or PBMCs. Deeply sampled blood TCRbeta repertoires from subjects exposed to, actively infected with, or recovered from COVID-19 were included in the dataset. A freely available public database, intended as a resource for researchers studying the immune response to SARS-CoV-2, is where the repertoires were released. Samples came from the ongoing ImmuneRACE study (first 160 participants) plus 1,254 subjects from 6 global collaborators. Nearly every sample came with metadata listing a de-identified subject ID, COVID-19 status, age in years and sex. HLA class I and class II types, where available, came from metadata supplied by the sample provider rather than from assay-based typing.

Study-wide conclusions, independent of this receptor: The amount of clinical and demographic metadata varied by source and participant and was provided uncurated.

From its cysteine to its phenylalanine, the CDR3 spans 14 amino acids. Kept here is only the CDR3 DNA, which spans 42 bases and is read in frame from base 1. As encoded in the germline V gene, CDR1 is SGHDT while CDR2 is YYEEEE. Compared with germline, V lacks 2 bases and J lacks 3 bases; bases without a gene match: 4. The sample comprised PBMCs or T cells enriched from blood (not recorded which). The V and J genes are TRBV5-6 and TRBJ2-7; 8 middle bases align to TRBD1. This TCR came from a woman aged 45-65 years with acute COVID-19. Here the CDR3 is given as CASSLDRGGYEQYF. The DNA sequence follows: TGTGCCAGCAGCTTAGACAGGGGAGGCTACGAGCAGTACTTC.